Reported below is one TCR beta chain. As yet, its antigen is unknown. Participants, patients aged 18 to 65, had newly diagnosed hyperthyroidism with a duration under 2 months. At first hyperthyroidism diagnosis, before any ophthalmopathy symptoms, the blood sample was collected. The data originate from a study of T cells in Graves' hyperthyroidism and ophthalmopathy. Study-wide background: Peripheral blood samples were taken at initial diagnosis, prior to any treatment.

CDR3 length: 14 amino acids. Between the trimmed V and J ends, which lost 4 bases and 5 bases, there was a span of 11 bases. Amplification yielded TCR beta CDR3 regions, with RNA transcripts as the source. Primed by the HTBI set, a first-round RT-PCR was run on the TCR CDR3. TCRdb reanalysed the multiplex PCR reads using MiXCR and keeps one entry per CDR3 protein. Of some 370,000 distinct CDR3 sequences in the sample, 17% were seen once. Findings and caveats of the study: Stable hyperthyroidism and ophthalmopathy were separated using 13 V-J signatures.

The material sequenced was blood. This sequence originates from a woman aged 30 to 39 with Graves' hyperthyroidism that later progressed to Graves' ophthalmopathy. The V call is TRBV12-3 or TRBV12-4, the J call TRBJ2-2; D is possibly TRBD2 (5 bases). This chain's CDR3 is CASSYRGWTGELFF. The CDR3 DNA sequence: TGTGCCAGCAGTTATCGGGGTTGGACCGGGGAGCTGTTTTTT.